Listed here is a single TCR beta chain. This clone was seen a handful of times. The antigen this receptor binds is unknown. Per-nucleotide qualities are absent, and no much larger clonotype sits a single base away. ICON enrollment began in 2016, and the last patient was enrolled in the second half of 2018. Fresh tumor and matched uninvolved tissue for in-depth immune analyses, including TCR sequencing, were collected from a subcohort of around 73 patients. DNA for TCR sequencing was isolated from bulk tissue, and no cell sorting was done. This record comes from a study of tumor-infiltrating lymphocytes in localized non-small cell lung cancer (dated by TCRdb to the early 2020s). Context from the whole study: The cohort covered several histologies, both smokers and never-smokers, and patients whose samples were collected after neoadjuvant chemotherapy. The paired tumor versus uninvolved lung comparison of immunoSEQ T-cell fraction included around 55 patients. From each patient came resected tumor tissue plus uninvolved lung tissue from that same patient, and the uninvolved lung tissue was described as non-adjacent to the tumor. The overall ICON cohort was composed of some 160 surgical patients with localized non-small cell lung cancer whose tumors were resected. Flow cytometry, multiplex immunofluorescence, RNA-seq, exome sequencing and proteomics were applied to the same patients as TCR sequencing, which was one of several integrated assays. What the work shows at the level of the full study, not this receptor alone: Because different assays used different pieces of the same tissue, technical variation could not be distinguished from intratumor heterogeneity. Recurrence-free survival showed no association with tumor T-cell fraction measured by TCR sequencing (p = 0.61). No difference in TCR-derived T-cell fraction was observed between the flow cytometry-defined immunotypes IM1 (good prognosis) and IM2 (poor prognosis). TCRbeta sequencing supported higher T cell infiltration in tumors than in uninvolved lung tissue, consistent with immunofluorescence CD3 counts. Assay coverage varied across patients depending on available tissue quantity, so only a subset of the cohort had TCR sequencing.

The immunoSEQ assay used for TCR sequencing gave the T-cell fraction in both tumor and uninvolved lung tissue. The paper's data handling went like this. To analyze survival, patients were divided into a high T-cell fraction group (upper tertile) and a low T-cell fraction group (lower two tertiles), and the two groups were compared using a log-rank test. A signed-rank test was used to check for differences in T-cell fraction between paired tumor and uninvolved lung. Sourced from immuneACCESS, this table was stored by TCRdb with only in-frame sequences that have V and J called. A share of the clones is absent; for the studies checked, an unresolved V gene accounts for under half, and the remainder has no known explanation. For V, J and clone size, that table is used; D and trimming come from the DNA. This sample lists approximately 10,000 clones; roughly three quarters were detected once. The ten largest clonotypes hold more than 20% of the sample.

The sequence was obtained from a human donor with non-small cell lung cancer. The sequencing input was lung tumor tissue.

The DNA sequence reads TGTGCCAGCAGCTTAGGGGGGCCCACTAACTATGGCTACACCTTC. Its amino acids are CASSLGGPTNYGYTF. The sequence joins TRBV5-6 to TRBJ1-2, and the D gene may be TRBD1, 6 bases matching. From the cysteine through the phenylalanine, the CDR3 covers 15 amino acids. The CDR3 DNA has 45 bases and is translated from base 1. Taken from the germline V gene, the CDR1 and CDR2 loops are SGHDT and YYEEEE. V loses 2 bases of germline sequence and J loses 0 bases, and the interval between the two ends is 11 bases.